This passage covers 14 T cell receptor beta chains from one sample sequenced in a study of blood T cell repertoires in COVID-19. Generated by immunoSEQ multiplex PCR, the TCRdb table keeps only in-frame clones and is missing some. Counted here are fewer than 450,000 clones, approximately 90% occurring once; the ten biggest clones make up 0.9% to 1.5%. The material sequenced was PBMCs or T cells enriched from blood (not recorded which). These receptors were collected from a young woman who had recovered from COVID-19.

The chain combines TRBV21-1 with TRBJ1-6; the table assigns TRBD1, which was not confirmed against the DNA. TRBV21-1 is recorded as a pseudogene. The CDR3 runs 17 residues. CDR3 in amino acids: CASSKAPGVGNNSPLHF. In DNA form, the CDR3 reads TGTGCCAGCAGCAAAGCCCCAGGGGTGGGTAATAATTCACCCCTCCACTTT.

V gene TRBV28 combines with J gene TRBJ1-4, with a possible D match to TRBD1 (5 bases). The CDR3 length is 16 residues. Germline V gene sequence: CDR1 MDHEN, CDR2 SYDVKM. The germline V and J ends were trimmed by 5 bases and 5 bases, with 18 bases remaining between them. CDR3 sequence: CASSPPWGDRNEKLFF. CDR3 coding DNA: TGTGCCAGCAGTCCCCCCTGGGGGGACCGCAATGAAAAACTGTTTTTT.

The genes are TRBV19 and TRBJ1-5, with a possible D match to TRBD1 (6 bases). The CDR3 consists of 16 residues. The germline V and J ends were trimmed by 9 bases and 7 bases, with 25 bases remaining between them. Germline lookup yields CDR1 LNHDA and CDR2 SQIVND (reference sequence). CDR3 DNA: TGTGCCAGAGAGCCCTCTGAGGCAGGGGCACGGCAGCCCCAGCATTTT. This gives the protein CAREPSEAGARQPQHF.

This clone was observed a handful of times. This chain uses TRBV19 with TRBJ1-2, with D possibly matching TRBD1 (6 bases). The CDR3 has 14 amino acids. Germline CDR1 and CDR2: LNHDA and SQIVND (reference sequence). The V end was cut by 1 base, the J end by 6 bases, with 12 bases between. CDR3 in amino acids: CASSIGGRSNGYTF. The CDR3 DNA sequence: TGTGCCAGTAGTATAGGGGGGCGTTCCAATGGCTACACCTTC.

This clone was detected once. The chain links TRBV5-1 to TRBJ2-1, with D maybe TRBD2 (6 bases). V lost 3 bases to trimming and J lost 0 bases, with 13 bases between them. Germline lookup yields CDR1 SGHRS and CDR2 YFSETQ. The CDR3 length is 16 residues. The CDR3 nucleotides read TGCGCCAGCAGCTCCGGGAGCCCCAGCTCCTACAATGAGCAGTTCTTC. Residues: CASSSGSPSSYNEQFF.

CDR3 in amino acids: CASRRGSSYNSPLHF. CDR3 coding DNA: TGTGCCAGCAGACGGGGGAGCTCCTATAATTCACCCCTCCACTTT. J is TRBJ1-6 and V is TRBV6-5; the D gene is possibly TRBD1 (5 bases). This CDR3 is built from 15 residues. V was shortened by 6 bases and J by 0 bases, with 9 bases between the two germline ends. Per the germline V gene, CDR1 is MNHEY and CDR2 is SVGAGI.

The V gene is TRBV2, the J gene TRBJ1-4; 8 bases are shared with TRBD1. The V and J ends lost 6 bases and 2 bases, in that order; junction bases with no gene match: 5. The germline V gene has CDR1 SNHLY and CDR2 FYNNEI. CDR3 length: 15 amino acids. CDR3 coding DNA: TGTGCCAGCAGCGGACAGGGTTCGACTAATGAAAAACTGTTTTTT. Residues: CASSGQGSTNEKLFF.

The rearrangement links TRBV28 to TRBJ2-3, with TRBD2 matching 9 bases. Germline V CDR1 and CDR2: MDHEN, SYDVKM. Unmatched junction bases numbered 12, after V lost 5 bases and J lost 3 bases. The length of the CDR3 is 17 residues. CDR3 bases: TGTGCCAGCAGTCCCCTGGTGGTAGCGGGGGCGACAGATACGCAGTATTTT. It codes for CASSPLVVAGATDTQYF.

The V gene is TRBV19, the J gene TRBJ1-4; TRBD1 might be the D (6 bases). CDR3 length: 17 amino acids. Germline values: CDR1 LNHDA, CDR2 SQIVND (reference sequence). The V gene lost 2 bases and the J gene lost 3 bases, with 16 bases spanning the gap. CDR3 in amino acids: CASSIPQGYEPNEKLFF. The CDR3 DNA reads TGTGCCAGTAGTATACCACAGGGTTATGAACCTAATGAAAAACTGTTTTTT. The full variable domain, rest sourced from reference TRBV19 and TRBJ1-4, is DGGITQSPKYLFRKEGQNVTLSCEQNLNHDAMYWYRQDPGQGLRLIYYSQIVNDFQKGDIAEGYSVSREKKESFPLTVTSAQKNPTAFYLCASSIPQGYEPNEKLFFGSGTQLSVL.

The DNA for the CDR3 is TGTGCCAGCATTAGACAGGCCTCTGGAAACACCATATATTTT. Residues: CASIRQASGNTIYF. The rearrangement uses TRBV6-5 and TRBJ1-3; D is possibly TRBD1 (6 bases). V lost 7 bases and J 0 bases, leaving 10 bases between the germline ends. CDR1 is MNHEY and CDR2 is SVGAGI in the germline V gene. The CDR3 loop spans 14 amino acids.

This sequence joins TRBV1 and TRBJ1-4; the table's D gene call, TRBD1, was not cross checked with the DNA. TRBV1 is an annotated pseudogene. This CDR3 comprises 18 residues. The CDR3 region is CTSSQSNTGQGADEKLFF. The CDR3 DNA reads TGCACCAGCAGCCAGAGTAATACGGGACAGGGGGCCGATGAAAAACTGTTTTTT.

V usage is TRBV6-5 and J usage is TRBJ1-2; perhaps TRBD1 as D (5 bases). Germline CDR1 MNHEY, CDR2 SVGAGI. Trimming pared 6 bases from V and 6 bases from J, leaving 20 bases between. The CDR3 spans 15 residues. The CDR3: CASRSLPQGYDGYTF. In DNA, the CDR3 is TGTGCCAGCAGATCATTACCGCAGGGTTACGATGGCTACACCTTC.

V gene TRBV30 combines with J gene TRBJ2-3, with TRBD1 matching over 9 bases. J was trimmed by 6 bases and V by 4 bases; bases with no gene match: 2. There are 12 residues in the CDR3. CDR1 and CDR2 (germline): GTSNPN, SVGIG (reference sequence). The CDR3 reads CAWTGTGDTQYF. The CDR3 nucleotides are TGTGCCTGGACCGGGACAGGGGATACGCAGTATTTT.

A single count supports this clone. The chain is built from TRBV6-5 and TRBJ1-1; D is perhaps TRBD1 (5 bases). From germline, CDR1 is MNHEY and CDR2 SVGAGI. Trimming took off 7 bases at V and 3 bases at J, with 9 bases between the two ends. CDR3 length: 12 amino acids. CDR3 bases: TGTGCCAGCAATCGGGGGGACACTGAAGCTTTCTTT. Protein product: CASNRGDTEAFF.